The next 14 T cell receptor beta chains were all read from a single sample in a study of beta chain features in type 1 diabetes. The authors reverse transcribed all of the isolated RNA, so sequencing captured expressed TCRB transcripts. Produced via immunoSEQ multiplex PCR; TCRdb's table is partial and in-frame only. The sample records 160,000 or so clones, about 9.1% being singletons. What was sequenced was central memory CD4+ T cells from blood. The origin of the receptors is a woman in her late teens or twenties in good health.

This clone was seen at least ten times. The chain uses TRBV7-2 and TRBJ1-5; the D gene is possibly TRBD1 (5 bases). The CDR3 has 15 amino acids. With 1 base removed from V and 4 bases from J, the gap between germline ends came to 11 bases. Germline V gene sequence: CDR1 SGHTA, CDR2 FQGNSA. The CDR3 loop is CASSLVDSLNQPQHF. The DNA for the CDR3 is TGTGCCAGCAGCTTAGTAGACAGCCTAAATCAGCCCCAGCATTTT.

A few counts support this clone. The chain is built from TRBV18 and TRBJ1-1, with D hard to call. Germline lookup yields CDR1 KGHSH and CDR2 LQKENI. The CDR3 runs to 15 residues. Trimming stripped 2 bases from V and 1 base from J, with 11 bases between. Here the CDR3 reads CASSPLSGQNTEAFF. For the CDR3, the DNA is TGTGCCAGCTCACCATTGAGTGGGCAGAACACTGAAGCTTTCTTT.

This clone has just a few counts. The chain links TRBV6-5 to TRBJ2-7; 8 nucleotides align to TRBD1. There are 15 residues in the CDR3. CDR1 and CDR2 (germline): MNHEY, SVGAGI. V dropped 6 bases and J dropped 3; count of bases not matched to a gene: 10. The CDR3, as DNA: TGTGCCAGCAGCCTTCGGGACAGGTTGAACTACGAGCAGTACTTC. It is translated as CASSLRDRLNYEQYF.

The chain recombines TRBV2 with TRBJ2-2; 8 nucleotides match TRBD2. The CDR3 extends over 15 amino acids. The V segment lost 6 bases and the J segment 4 bases; nucleotides outside the gene matches: 7. The germline V gene encodes CDR1 SNHLY and CDR2 FYNNEI. The CDR3 reads CASRRREAFTGELFF. DNA of the CDR3: TGTGCCAGCAGACGGCGGGAGGCCTTCACCGGGGAGCTGTTTTTT.

A few counts support this clone. This chain uses TRBV7-2 with TRBJ2-1; D is ambiguous. The CDR3 is made up of 14 amino acids. V shed 1 base and J shed 6 bases, with 10 bases lying between them. CDR1 is SGHTA and CDR2 is FQGNSA in the germline V gene. CDR3 bases: TGTGCCAGCAGCTTAGGCGGCGCAGCCAATGAGCAGTTCTTC. Translation gives CASSLGGAANEQFF.

The gene calls are TRBV11-2 and TRBJ2-3; 11 bases are a match to TRBD2. Unmatched junction bases numbered 3, after V lost 3 bases and J lost 1 base. There are 16 residues in the CDR3. Germline V gene data show CDR1 as SGHAT and CDR2 as FQNNGV. CDR3: CASSLVSGGGTDTQYF. Here the CDR3 DNA reads TGTGCCAGCAGCTTGGTTAGCGGGGGGGGCACAGATACGCAGTATTTT.

A word on this clone: Other DNA sequences of this sample code for an identical CDR3. This sequence joins TRBV5-1 and TRBJ2-3, with 11 bases lining up with TRBD2. V dropped 0 bases and J dropped 1; count of bases not matched to a gene: 1. The germline V gene encodes CDR1 SGHRS and CDR2 YFSETQ. The CDR3 is made up of 16 amino acids. The CDR3 sequence is CASSLVLAGGTDTQYF. Written as DNA, the CDR3 is TGCGCCAGCAGCTTGGTACTAGCGGGAGGCACAGATACGCAGTATTTT.

This clone was detected only a few times. The V gene is TRBV5-1, the J gene TRBJ1-6; D may be TRBD1 (6 bases). Germline V CDR1 and CDR2: SGHRS, YFSETQ. The CDR3 length is 16 residues. Between the trimmed V and J ends, which lost 1 base and 8 bases, there was a span of 16 bases. The CDR3 DNA follows: TGCGCCAGCAGCTTGAGTCCGACAGGTACTCATTCACCCCTCCACTTT. Residues: CASSLSPTGTHSPLHF.

This clone was recorded a few times. The J gene is TRBJ1-1, the V gene TRBV19; 11 positions agree with TRBD1. The CDR3 consists of 20 residues. Germline V gene sequence: CDR1 LNHDA, CDR2 SQIVND (reference sequence). J gave up 6 bases and V 6 bases, and 24 bases lay outside the gene matches. This chain's CDR3 is CASRTLGQGARGGGYAEAFF. The DNA of the CDR3 is TGTGCCAGTAGGACCCTCGGACAGGGGGCGCGAGGTGGGGGTTACGCTGAAGCTTTCTTT. The variable domain in full, completed from reference TRBV19 and TRBJ1-1, reads DGGITQSPKYLFRKEGQNVTLSCEQNLNHDAMYWYRQDPGQGLRLIYYSQIVNDFQKGDIAEGYSVSREKKESFPLTVTSAQKNPTAFYLCASRTLGQGARGGGYAEAFFGQGTRLTVV.

This clone was found a few times. The genes are TRBV11-2 and TRBJ2-7; D unclear. With 5 bases removed from V and 1 base from J, the gap between germline ends came to 9 bases. The length of the CDR3 is 13 residues. Germline V lookup: CDR1 SGHAT, CDR2 FQNNGV. The CDR3 region is CASSPSVSYEQYF. CDR3 nucleotide sequence: TGTGCCAGCAGCCCCTCGGTATCCTACGAGCAGTACTTC. Looking up the rest from reference TRBV11-2 and TRBJ2-7 gives the full variable domain: EAGVAQSPRYKIIEKRQSVAFWCNPISGHATLYWYQQILGQGPKLLIQFQNNGVVDDSQLPKDRFSAERLKGVDSTLKIQPAKLEDSAVYLCASSPSVSYEQYFGPGTRLTVT.

This clone was picked up a small number of times. CDR3 DNA sequence: TGTGCCAGCTCACCTCCAGGGGACGGCCCATACGAGCAGTACTTC. It codes for CASSPPGDGPYEQYF. This sequence joins TRBV18 and TRBJ2-7; D possibly corresponds to TRBD1 (6 bases). From germline, CDR1 is KGHSH and CDR2 LQKENI. V lost 3 bases, J lost 4 bases, and 16 bases lay in between. CDR3 size: 15 residues.

The chain couples TRBV30 to TRBJ1-2, with D hard to call. The V gene's germline CDR1 is GTSNPN and CDR2 SVGIG (reference sequence). The CDR3 contains 11 residues. V gave up 1 base and J gave up 7 bases, with 7 bases separating them. CDR3 protein: CAWSAAGGYTF. CDR3 DNA sequence: TGTGCCTGGAGTGCTGCAGGTGGCTACACCTTC.

This chain connects TRBV23-1 to TRBJ1-1; D not resolved. TRBV23-1 is annotated as an ORF whose role is uncertain. Trimming took 11 bases from V and 1 from J, leaving 14 bases between them. The CDR3 extends over 13 amino acids. Here the CDR3 reads CASRDTSNTEAFF. The DNA for the CDR3 is TGCGCCTCAAGAGACACATCGAACACTGAAGCTTTCTTT.

This clone was detected a few times. For the CDR3, the DNA is TGTGCCAGCAGCCTGAAGCCTTATAGCAATCAGCCCCAGCATTTT. It is translated as CASSLKPYSNQPQHF. The gene calls are TRBV27 and TRBJ1-5; D remains ambiguous. The CDR3 sequence is 15 residues long. The V end lost 6 bases, the J end lost 0 bases, and 12 bases lay between the germline ends. Germline lookup yields CDR1 MNHEY and CDR2 SMNVEV (reference sequence).